This record concerns one TCR beta chain sequence. Its antigen is unidentified. Libraries were prepared by immunoSEQ multiplex PCR; TCRdb keeps only in-frame clonotypes and omits some of them. The data contain about 90,000 clones, approximately 92% of them singletons. CDR1 is MNHEY and CDR2 is SMNVEV in the germline V gene (reference sequence). The CDR3 runs to 16 residues. J gave up 6 bases and V 2 bases, and 10 bases lay outside the gene matches. This sample stems from a study of graft-versus-host responses after intestinal transplantation. Background on the study: Tacrolimus and steroids were given for two to three years to all recipients after anti-thymocyte globulin induction.

Study findings and constraints: Subjects displaying graft-donor T cell macrochimerism possessed elevated graft-versus-host to host-versus-graft clonal ratios inside allografts. Recipient marrow showed GvH clones, some seen first in ileum or blood.

The sequence was obtained from a human donor who received an intestinal transplant. The V gene is TRBV27, the J gene TRBJ2-7; 10 positions match TRBD1. Here the sequenced sample was unstimulated CD8+ T cells sorted from spleen or lymph node cells, taken before intestinal transplant. The CDR3 nucleotides are TGTGCCAGCAGTTTAGTATCAGGGACAGGGGAGGCCGAGCAGTACTTC. This codes for CASSLVSGTGEAEQYF.